This TCR beta chain comes out of a study of blood T cell repertoires in COVID-19. Libraries were prepared by immunoSEQ multiplex PCR; TCRdb keeps only in-frame clonotypes and omits some of them. Here the sample spans 95,000 to 100,000 clones, 80% to 90% being singletons. Germline V gene data show CDR1 as SGHVS and CDR2 as FNYEAQ. The V and J ends lost 5 bases and 3 bases, in that order; junction bases with no gene match: 5. The CDR3 runs 15 residues. The chain joins TRBV7-6 to TRBJ1-2; 11 bases align to TRBD1. The origin of this receptor is a man of 80 years or more with acute or convalescent COVID-19. The sequencing sample was made of peripheral blood. The CDR3: CASSKWTGGDYGYTF. The CDR3 DNA follows: TGTGCCAGCAGCAAATGGACAGGGGGCGACTATGGCTACACCTTC.